This TCR beta chain was recorded in a study of early T cells in non-severe SARS-CoV-2 infection. Study in general: Unpaired chains resulted from sequencing bulk RNA of unsorted whole blood.

Whole-study findings and limits: Matching with VDJdb favored anti-spike CD8 responses (missing private and CD4 specificities).

In regard to this clonotype: Its specificity is unknown.

cDNA molecules, individually, were tagged with unique molecular identifiers. Using its own MiXCR run on the 5' RACE reads, TCRdb lists one record per CDR3 protein. The table shows about 80,000 distinct CDR3 sequences, with 10% to 15% occurring only once. Germline lookup yields CDR1 WNHNN and CDR2 SYGVQD (reference sequence). The CDR3 totals 14 residues. The V and J ends lost 5 bases and 4 bases respectively, with 14 bases between them. The sequences come from whole blood, collected at baseline. This clonotype was obtained from an adult who was a healthcare worker with PCR-confirmed SARS-CoV-2 infection or an uninfected control (not recorded which). The donor label of this sample is uncertain. The chain carries TRBV10-1 and TRBJ1-2; the D is unclear. The CDR3 protein is CASSPTSTGYGYTF. CDR3 nucleotides: TGCGCCAGCAGTCCCACCTCTACTGGCTATGGCTACACCTTC.